This T cell receptor beta chain was captured in a study of T cell changes during pregnancy in multiple sclerosis. The CDR3 is 16 residues long. Looked up from germline, CDR1 is MRHNA and CDR2 is SNTAGT. The ends lost 1 base at V and 8 bases at J; junction bases unmatched: 5. Generated by immunoSEQ multiplex PCR, the TCRdb table keeps only in-frame clones and is missing some. The sample includes approximately 34,000 clones, 75% to 90% of them seen just once. This specimen was CD8+ T cells from peripheral blood mononuclear cells, taken after pregnancy. The TCR comes from a female donor with multiple sclerosis, enrolled in a pregnancy study. The chain couples TRBV6-4 to TRBJ1-6; 10 positions agree with TRBD1. The CDR3 DNA sequence: TGTGCCAGCAGTGACTTCCCCGGGACAGGGGATTCACCCCTCCACTTT. Protein sequence: CASSDFPGTGDSPLHF.